The clone carrying this T cell receptor (beta chain) was found many times. TCRdb used MiXCR to reprocess the RACE reads, holding one entry per CDR3 protein. This sample has around 380,000 distinct CDR3 sequences, with around 5% found just once. The sample comes from a study of human T cells and chemical hapten exposure. V lost 1 base to trimming and J lost 2 bases, with 7 bases between them. This CDR3 is 14 amino acids long. Time point meaning: patch test 1, 2 weeks after DPC sensitization. Treatment described: therapeutic diphenylcyclopropenone sensitization with weekly scalp DPC. The clonotype was recovered from a woman aged 45-59 years with alopecia areata. Some clones in this sample may be carry-over from other donors' samples. The input for sequencing was whole blood, taken in connection with sensitization to the hapten diphenylcyclopropenone (DPC). The chain carries TRBV12-3 or TRBV12-4 and TRBJ2-3, with D unresolved. The CDR3 region is CASSLEADTDTQYF. CDR3 coding DNA: TGTGCCAGCAGTTTAGAGGCGGACACAGATACGCAGTATTTT.